Sequencing of this T cell receptor beta chain was carried out in a study of blood T cell repertoires in COVID-19. Unmatched junction bases numbered 6, after V lost 4 bases and J lost 2 bases. The CDR3 loop spans 15 amino acids. The germline gives CDR1 SGHRS, CDR2 YFSETQ. Libraries were prepared by immunoSEQ multiplex PCR; TCRdb keeps only in-frame clonotypes and omits some of them. Among about 220,000 clones listed, more than 65% were seen once. The table lists this clone with a few counts. Sequencing input: peripheral blood. The source is a man in his forties or fifties with active or convalescent COVID-19. The chain couples TRBV5-1 to TRBJ1-3; 7 bases map to TRBD1. CDR3 bases: TGCGCCAGCAGCCAATCTACAGGGGCTGGAAACACCATATATTTT. Translated: CASSQSTGAGNTIYF.